The present T cell receptor beta chain was sequenced within a study of blood T cell repertoires in COVID-19. The protocol was immunoSEQ multiplex PCR, while the TCRdb copy is restricted to in-frame clones and leaves out a portion. The top ten hold approximately 3.7% of the sample, which has roughly 120,000 clones, about 88% seen once. Germline V gene lookup returns CDR1 MNHEY and CDR2 SVGAGI. The CDR3 loop spans 15 amino acids. The J segment lost 5 bases and the V segment lost 0 bases, leaving 6 bases of the junction unmatched. The sequenced sample consisted of peripheral blood. J is TRBJ1-1 and V is TRBV6-5; 7 positions match TRBD1. This TCR came from a man aged 50 to 60 with active COVID-19. DNA of the CDR3: TGTGCCAGCAGTTACTCGAGGGGGCACGGGACTGAAGCTTTCTTT. Residues: CASSYSRGHGTEAFF.